The subject of this entry is one T cell receptor beta chain. Its antigen is unidentified. The CDR3 is 15 amino acids. The germline gives CDR1 SGDLS, CDR2 YYNGEE. V was clipped by 2 bases and J by 6 bases; unmatched bases: 7. The data stem from a study of T cell repertoires in cytomegalovirus infection. Background on the study: Used in the study were CMV epitopes, some recently identified and HLA-C-restricted, others well-studied and HLA-B-restricted. Indications of both CMV infection and matching HLA type were provided by public TCR beta signatures.

Findings and limits, study-wide: HLA-C-restricted CMV clonotypes gave the most frequent clonotype in two of eight donors.

TCRdb processed the reads anew with MiXCR; each CDR3 protein has one entry. The sample has around 200,000 distinct CDR3 sequences; around 40% are singletons. This receptor was taken from a human donor in good health (CMV status not recorded). Some clones in this sample may be carry-over from other donors' samples. Sample: CD8+ T cells from cultured PBMCs, taken from culture after CMV antigen stimulation. The chain employs TRBV9 and TRBJ2-3; 9 bases align to TRBD1. The CDR3 coding sequence is TGTGCCAGCAGCGTTAACAGGGGGCGTACGGATACGCAGTATTTT. Its protein is CASSVNRGRTDTQYF.